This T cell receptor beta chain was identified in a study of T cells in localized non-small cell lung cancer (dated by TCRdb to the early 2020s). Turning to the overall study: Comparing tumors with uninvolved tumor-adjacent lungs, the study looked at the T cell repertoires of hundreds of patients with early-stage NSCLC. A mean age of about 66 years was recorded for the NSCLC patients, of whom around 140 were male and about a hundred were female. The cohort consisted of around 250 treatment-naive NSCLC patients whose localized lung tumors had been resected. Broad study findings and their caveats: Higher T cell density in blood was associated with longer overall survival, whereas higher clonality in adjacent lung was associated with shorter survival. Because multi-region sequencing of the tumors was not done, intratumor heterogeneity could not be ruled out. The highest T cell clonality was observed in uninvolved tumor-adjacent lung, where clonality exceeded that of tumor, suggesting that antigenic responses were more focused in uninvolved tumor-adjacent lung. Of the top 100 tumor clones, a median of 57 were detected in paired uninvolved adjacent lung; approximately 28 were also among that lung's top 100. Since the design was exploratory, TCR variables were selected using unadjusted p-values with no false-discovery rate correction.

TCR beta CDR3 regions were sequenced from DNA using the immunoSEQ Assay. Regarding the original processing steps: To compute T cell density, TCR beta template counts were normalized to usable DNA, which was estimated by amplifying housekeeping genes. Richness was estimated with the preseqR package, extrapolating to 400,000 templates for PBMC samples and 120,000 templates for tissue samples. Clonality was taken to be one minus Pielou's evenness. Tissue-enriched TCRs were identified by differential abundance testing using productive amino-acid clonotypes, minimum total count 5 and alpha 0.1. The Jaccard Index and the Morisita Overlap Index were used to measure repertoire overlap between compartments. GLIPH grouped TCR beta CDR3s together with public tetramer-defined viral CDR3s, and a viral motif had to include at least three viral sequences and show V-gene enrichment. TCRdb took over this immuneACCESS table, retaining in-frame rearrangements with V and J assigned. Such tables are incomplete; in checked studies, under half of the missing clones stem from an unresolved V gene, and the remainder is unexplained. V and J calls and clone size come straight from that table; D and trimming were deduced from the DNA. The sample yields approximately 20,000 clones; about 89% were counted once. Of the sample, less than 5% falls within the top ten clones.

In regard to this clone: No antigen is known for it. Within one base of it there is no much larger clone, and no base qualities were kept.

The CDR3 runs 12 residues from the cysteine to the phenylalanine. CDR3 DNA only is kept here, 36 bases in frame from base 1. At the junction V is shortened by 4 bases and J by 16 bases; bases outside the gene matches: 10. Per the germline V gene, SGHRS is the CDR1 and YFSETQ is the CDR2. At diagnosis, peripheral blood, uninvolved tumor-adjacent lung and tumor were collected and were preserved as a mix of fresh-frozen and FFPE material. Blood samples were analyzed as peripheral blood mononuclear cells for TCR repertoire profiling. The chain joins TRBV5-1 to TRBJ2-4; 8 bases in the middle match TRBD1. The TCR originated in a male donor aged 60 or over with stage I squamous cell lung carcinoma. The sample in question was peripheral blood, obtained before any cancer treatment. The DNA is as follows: TGCGCCAGCAGCCAAGAGACAGGGGCTATCTACTTC. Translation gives CASSQETGAIYF.